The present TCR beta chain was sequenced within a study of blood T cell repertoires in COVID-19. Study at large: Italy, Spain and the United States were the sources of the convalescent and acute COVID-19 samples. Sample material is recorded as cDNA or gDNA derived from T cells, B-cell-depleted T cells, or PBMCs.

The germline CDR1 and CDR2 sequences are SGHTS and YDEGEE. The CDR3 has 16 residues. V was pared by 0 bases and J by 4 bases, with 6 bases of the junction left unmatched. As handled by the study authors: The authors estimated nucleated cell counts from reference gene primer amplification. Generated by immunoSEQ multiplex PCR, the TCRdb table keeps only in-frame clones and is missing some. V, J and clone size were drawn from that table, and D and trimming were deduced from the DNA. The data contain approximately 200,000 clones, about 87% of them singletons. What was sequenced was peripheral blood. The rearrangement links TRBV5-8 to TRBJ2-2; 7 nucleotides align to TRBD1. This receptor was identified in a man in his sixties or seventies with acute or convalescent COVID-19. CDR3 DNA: TGTGCCAGCAGCTTGGACAGGGGAAAGAGCACCGGGGAGCTGTTTTTT. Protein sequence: CASSLDRGKSTGELFF.